This TCR beta chain was recorded in a study of cytomegalovirus exposure and HLA in healthy donors. Study at large: Early release data held around 82 million unique TCRs from HLA-typed donors.

Concerning this clone: Its antigen is unidentified.

V was trimmed by 1 base and J by 10 bases, leaving 17 bases between them. CDR1 and CDR2 from the germline V gene are SGHNT and YENEEA. This CDR3 is built from 15 residues. Study-level points and caveats: An analysis done earlier found most TCR beta V segments productive about 87% or about 30% of the time. Some V segments, TRBV6-2 and TRBV6-3 among them, were indistinguishable and were therefore excluded.

The PCR was carried out with 60 Vbeta primers and 13 Jbeta primers. TCRdb's table, derived via immunoSEQ multiplex PCR, lists solely in-frame clones and lacks some. In the table there are some 190,000 clones, 80% of which are singletons. The chain uses TRBV11-3 and TRBJ2-1, with D possibly matching TRBD1 (5 bases). Sequencing was performed on PBMCs. This receptor was obtained from a girl under 18 in good health and CMV-seropositive. CDR3 loop: CASSLGGARPKEQFF. CDR3 nucleotide sequence: TGTGCCAGCAGCTTAGGTGGGGCTAGGCCCAAGGAGCAGTTCTTC.